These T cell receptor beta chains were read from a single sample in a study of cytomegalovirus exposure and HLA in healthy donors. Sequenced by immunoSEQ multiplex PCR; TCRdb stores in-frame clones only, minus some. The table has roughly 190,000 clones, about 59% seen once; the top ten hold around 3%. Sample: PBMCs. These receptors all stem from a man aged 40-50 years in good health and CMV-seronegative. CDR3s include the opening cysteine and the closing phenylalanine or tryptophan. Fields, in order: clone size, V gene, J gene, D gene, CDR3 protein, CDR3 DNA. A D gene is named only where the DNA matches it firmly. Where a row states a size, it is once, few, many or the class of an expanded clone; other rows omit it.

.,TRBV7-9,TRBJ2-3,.,CASSRGTHTDTQYF,TGTGCCAGCAGCCGAGGAACTCACACAGATACGCAGTATTTT
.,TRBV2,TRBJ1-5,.,CASSEGGGADQPQHF,TGTGCCAGCAGTGAAGGAGGGGGGGCCGATCAGCCCCAGCATTTT
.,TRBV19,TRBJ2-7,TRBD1,CASSGTGAYEQYF,TGTGCCAGCTCCGGGACAGGGGCGTACGAGCAGTACTTC
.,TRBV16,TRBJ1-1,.,CASSLSGNPNTEAFF,TGTGCCAGCAGCCTATCGGGCAACCCGAACACTGAAGCTTTCTTT
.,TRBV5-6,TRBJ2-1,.,CASSLGGKGNEQFF,TGTGCCAGCAGCTTGGGAGGGAAAGGGAATGAGCAGTTCTTC
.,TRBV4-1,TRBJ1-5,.,CASSQALARGPLPQHF,TGCGCCAGCAGCCAAGCTTTGGCGCGGGGGCCTCTGCCCCAGCATTTT
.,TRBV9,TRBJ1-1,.,CASSVVSRADTEAFF,TGTGCCAGCAGCGTAGTATCGAGGGCCGACACTGAAGCTTTCTTT
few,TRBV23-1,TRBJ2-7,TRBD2,CASSPPGTSGDNHEQYF,TGCGCCAGCAGTCCCCCGGGGACTAGCGGGGATAACCACGAGCAGTACTTC
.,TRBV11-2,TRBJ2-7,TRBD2,CASSPRGLAGRDRSYEQYF,TGTGCCAGCAGCCCCCGAGGACTAGCGGGCCGGGACCGATCCTACGAGCAGTACTTC
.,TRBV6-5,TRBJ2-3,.,CASSGLRATQYF,TGTGCCAGCAGTGGCCTCAGGGCTACGCAGTATTTT
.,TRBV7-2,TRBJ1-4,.,CASSHTTTGYGEKLFF,TGTGCCAGCAGCCATACTACTACAGGGTATGGTGAAAAACTGTTTTTT
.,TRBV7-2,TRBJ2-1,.,CASSLVSGLGGNEQFF,TGTGCCAGCAGCTTAGTATCCGGATTGGGGGGCAATGAGCAGTTCTTC
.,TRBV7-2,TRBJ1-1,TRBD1,CASSLGTGNTEAFF,TGTGCCAGCAGCTTGGGGACAGGGAACACTGAAGCTTTCTTT
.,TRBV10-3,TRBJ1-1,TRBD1,CAISDPTGGNTEAFF,TGTGCCATCAGTGACCCGACAGGGGGGAACACTGAAGCTTTCTTT
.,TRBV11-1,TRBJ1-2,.,CASSLGLGAPNYGYTF,TGTGCCAGCAGCTTAGGGTTGGGGGCGCCCAACTATGGCTACACCTTC
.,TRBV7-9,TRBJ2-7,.,CASSLALAAEQYF,TGTGCCAGCAGCTTAGCACTAGCTGCCGAGCAGTACTTC
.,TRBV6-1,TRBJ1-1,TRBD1,CASSGVGGRNTEAFF,TGTGCCAGCAGCGGAGTAGGGGGCAGGAACACTGAAGCTTTCTTT
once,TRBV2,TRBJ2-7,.,CASSFGTPSYEQYF,TGTGCCAGCAGTTTCGGGACACCCTCCTACGAGCAGTACTTC
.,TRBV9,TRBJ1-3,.,CASSAIGGSGNTIYF,TGTGCCAGCAGCGCAATTGGCGGTTCTGGAAACACCATATATTTT
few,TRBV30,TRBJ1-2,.,CAWSVGTAYGYTF,TGTGCCTGGAGTGTTGGTACAGCCTATGGCTACACCTTC
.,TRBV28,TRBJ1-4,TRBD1,CASSPLRAGTDEKLFF,TGTGCCAGCAGCCCACTTAGGGCAGGGACAGATGAAAAACTGTTTTTT
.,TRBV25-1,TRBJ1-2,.,CASSDHGRGHGYTF,TGTGCCAGCAGTGACCATGGGCGCGGGCATGGCTACACCTTC
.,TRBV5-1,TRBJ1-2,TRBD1,CASSPDRGPIHNYGYTF,TGCGCCAGCAGCCCGGACAGGGGGCCTATCCATAACTATGGCTACACCTTC
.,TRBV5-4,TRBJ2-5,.,CASSIQGATVGKETQYF,TGTGCCAGCAGCATCCAAGGGGCGACAGTGGGAAAAGAGACCCAGTACTTC
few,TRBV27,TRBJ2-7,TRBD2,CASSSPHTSGNLGYEQYF,TGTGCCAGCAGTTCGCCCCACACTAGCGGGAATTTGGGATACGAGCAGTACTTC
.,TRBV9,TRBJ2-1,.,CASSLNEGSYNEQFF,TGTGCCAGCAGCCTCAATGAGGGTTCCTACAATGAGCAGTTCTTC
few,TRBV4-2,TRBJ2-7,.,CASSQETAYEQYF,TGTGCCAGCAGCCAAGAAACAGCCTACGAGCAGTACTTC
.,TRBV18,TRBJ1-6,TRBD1,CASSTTGTYNSPLHF,TGTGCCAGCTCGACGACAGGGACCTATAATTCACCCCTCCACTTT
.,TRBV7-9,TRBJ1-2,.,CSSSFGTPPYGYTF,TGTTCCAGCAGCTTCGGGACTCCCCCCTATGGCTACACCTTC
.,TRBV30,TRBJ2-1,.,CAGGRGREWEQFF,TGTGCCGGTGGAAGAGGCCGGGAGTGGGAGCAGTTCTTC
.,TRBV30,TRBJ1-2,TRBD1,CAWSTSGTGTKTSYGYTF,TGTGCCTGGAGTACTTCGGGGACAGGGACGAAGACCTCCTATGGCTACACCTTC
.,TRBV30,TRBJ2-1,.,CAWSGESYNEQFF,TGTGCCTGGAGCGGGGAGTCTTATAATGAGCAGTTCTTC
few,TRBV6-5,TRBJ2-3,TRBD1,CASSSGQTSTDTQYF,TGTGCCAGCAGTTCGGGACAGACTAGCACAGATACGCAGTATTTT
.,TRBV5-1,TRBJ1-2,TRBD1,CASSGTGSPYGYTF,TGCGCCAGCAGTGGGACAGGGTCCCCTTATGGCTACACCTTC
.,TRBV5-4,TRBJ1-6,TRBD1,CASSDRENSPLHF,TGTGCCAGCAGTGACAGGGAAAATTCACCCCTCCACTTT
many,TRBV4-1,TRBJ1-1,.,CASSPAGNTEAFF,TGCGCCAGCAGCCCGGCAGGGAACACTGAAGCTTTCTTT
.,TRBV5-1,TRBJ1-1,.,CASSLAAYVSWGEGAEAFF,TGCGCCAGCAGCTTGGCCGCCTATGTTAGTTGGGGGGAGGGAGCTGAAGCTTTCTTT
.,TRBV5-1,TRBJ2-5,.,CASSLELSETQYF,TGCGCCAGCAGCTTGGAACTTTCGGAGACCCAGTACTTC
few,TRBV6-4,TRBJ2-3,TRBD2,CASSDSPSGGADTQYF,TGTGCCAGCAGTGACTCCCCTAGCGGGGGGGCAGATACGCAGTATTTT
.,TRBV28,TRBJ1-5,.,CASSRQTDQPQHF,TGTGCCAGCAGCCGACAGACGGATCAGCCCCAGCATTTT
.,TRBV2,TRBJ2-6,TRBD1,CASSEHLDRVEGANVLTF,TGTGCCAGCAGTGAACACCTCGACAGGGTAGAGGGGGCCAACGTCCTGACTTTC